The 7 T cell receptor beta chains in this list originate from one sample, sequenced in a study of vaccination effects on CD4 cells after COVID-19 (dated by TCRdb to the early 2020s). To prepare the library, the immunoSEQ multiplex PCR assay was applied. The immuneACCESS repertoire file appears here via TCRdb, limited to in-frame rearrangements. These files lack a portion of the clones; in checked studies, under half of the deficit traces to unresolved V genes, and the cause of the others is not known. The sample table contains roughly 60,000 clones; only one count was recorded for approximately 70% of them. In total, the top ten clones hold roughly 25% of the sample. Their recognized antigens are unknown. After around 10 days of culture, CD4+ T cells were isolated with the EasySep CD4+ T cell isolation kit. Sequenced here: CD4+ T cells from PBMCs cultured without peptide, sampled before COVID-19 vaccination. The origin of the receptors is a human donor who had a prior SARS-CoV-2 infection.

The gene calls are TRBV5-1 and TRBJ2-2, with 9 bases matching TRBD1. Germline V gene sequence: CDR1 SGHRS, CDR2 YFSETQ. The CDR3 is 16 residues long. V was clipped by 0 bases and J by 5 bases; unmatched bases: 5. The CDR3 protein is CASSLDRGLVTGELFF. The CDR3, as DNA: TGCGCCAGCAGCTTGGACAGGGGGCTGGTTACCGGGGAGCTGTTTTTT.

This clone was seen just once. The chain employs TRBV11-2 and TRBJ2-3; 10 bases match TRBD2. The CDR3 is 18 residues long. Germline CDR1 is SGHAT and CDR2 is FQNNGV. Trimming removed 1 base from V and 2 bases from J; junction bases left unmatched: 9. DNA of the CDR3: TGTGCCAGCAGCTTAGCCAAGGGACTAGCGATAAACACAGATACGCAGTATTTT. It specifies CASSLAKGLAINTDTQYF. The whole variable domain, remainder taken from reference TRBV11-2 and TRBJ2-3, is EAGVAQSPRYKIIEKRQSVAFWCNPISGHATLYWYQQILGQGPKLLIQFQNNGVVDDSQLPKDRFSAERLKGVDSTLKIQPAKLEDSAVYLCASSLAKGLAINTDTQYFGPGTRLTVL.

CDR3 in amino acids: CASSYRTGGGNTIYF. In DNA form, the CDR3 reads TGTGCCAGCAGCTACCGGACAGGGGGCGGAAACACCATATATTTT. J is TRBJ1-3 and V is TRBV7-2; 11 bases are a match to TRBD1. The V gene end was trimmed by 4 bases and the J gene end by 4 bases; junction bases not matched to a gene: 3. The CDR3 extends over 15 amino acids. CDR1 is SGHTA and CDR2 is FQGNSA in the germline V gene.

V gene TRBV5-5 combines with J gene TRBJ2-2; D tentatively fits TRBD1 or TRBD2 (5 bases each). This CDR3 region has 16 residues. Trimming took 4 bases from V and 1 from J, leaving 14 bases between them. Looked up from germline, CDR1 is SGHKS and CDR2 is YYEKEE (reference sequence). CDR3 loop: CASSGSGHMNTGELFF. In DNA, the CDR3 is TGTGCCAGCAGCGGCTCGGGGCACATGAACACCGGGGAGCTGTTTTTT.

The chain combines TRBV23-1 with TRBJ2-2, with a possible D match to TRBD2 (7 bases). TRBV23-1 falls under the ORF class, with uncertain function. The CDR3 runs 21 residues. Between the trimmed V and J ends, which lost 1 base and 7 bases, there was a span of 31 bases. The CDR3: CASSQYRVLGTRGRMVGELFF. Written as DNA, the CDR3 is TGCGCCAGCAGTCAATACAGGGTTTTAGGTACGCGGGGGCGGATGGTCGGGGAGCTGTTTTTT.

CDR3 in DNA: TGTGCCAGCAGAACCACGGGGGCGCAAGGCTACACCTTC. Translating it yields CASRTTGAQGYTF. The chain employs TRBV3-1 (or the pseudogene TRBV3-2) and TRBJ1-2; TRBD1 is a possible D gene (6 bases). Germline loops: CDR1 LGHDT, CDR2 YNNKEL (reference sequence). This CDR3 comprises 13 residues. The V end was cut by 6 bases, the J end by 8 bases, with 16 bases between.

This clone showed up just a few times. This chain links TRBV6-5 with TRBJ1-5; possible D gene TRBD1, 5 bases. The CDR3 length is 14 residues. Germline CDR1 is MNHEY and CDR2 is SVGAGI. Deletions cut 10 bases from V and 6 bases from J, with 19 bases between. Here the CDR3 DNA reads TGTGCCACCTGGAAAGAACCTAGGGGTCAGCCCCAGCATTTT. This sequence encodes CATWKEPRGQPQHF.